This is a list of T cell receptor beta chains from one sample in a study of regulatory T cells in long-lasting Graves disease. TCRdb itself ran the multiplex PCR reads through MiXCR, one entry per CDR3 protein. The sample has 520,000 or so distinct CDR3 sequences, approximately 12% seen once; the top ten hold 7.5% to 9%. The same specimen was also included in a second study, on T cells in Graves' hyperthyroidism and ophthalmopathy.

The sample here was peripheral blood mononuclear cells (PBMCs), taken at new diagnosis, from a patient treated with antithyroid drugs. These receptors came from a woman aged 25 to 39 with Graves disease. The CDR3 runs from the conserved cysteine through the conserved F or W. D genes are given only for firm matches. Part of the rows lack a size; the others show once, few, many or a class for expanded clones.

v_call: TRBV10-3; clone_size: many; j_call: TRBJ2-5; d_call: NA; cdr3_nt: TGTGCCATCAGTGCGGTGTACCAAGAGACCCAGTACTTC; cdr3_aa: CAISAVYQETQYF
v_call: TRBV29-1; clone_size: NA; j_call: TRBJ2-3; d_call: NA; cdr3_nt: TGCAGCGTTGATGCCAGCACAGATACGCAGTATTTT; cdr3_aa: CSVDASTDTQYF
v_call: TRBV5-6; clone_size: once; j_call: TRBJ2-5; d_call: NA; cdr3_nt: TGTGCCAGCAGCTTGACCCCGGGACAAGAGACCCAGTACTTC; cdr3_aa: CASSLTPGQETQYF
v_call: TRBV4-1; clone_size: few; j_call: TRBJ2-5; d_call: NA; cdr3_nt: TGCGCCAGCAGCCAAGAAGGGGCGGGGCAGTACCAAGAGACCCAGTACTTC; cdr3_aa: CASSQEGAGQYQETQYF
v_call: TRBV2; clone_size: many; j_call: TRBJ2-7; d_call: TRBD2; cdr3_nt: TGTGCCAGCAGGGGACTAGCTAGGGGCTACGAGCAGTACTTC; cdr3_aa: CASRGLARGYEQYF
v_call: TRBV20-1; clone_size: NA; j_call: TRBJ2-7; d_call: NA; cdr3_nt: TGCAGTGCCTCCGAGGACTCCTACGAGCAGTACTTC; cdr3_aa: CSASEDSYEQYF
v_call: TRBV6-5; clone_size: many; j_call: TRBJ1-1; d_call: NA; cdr3_nt: TGTGCCAGCAGTTACTCGCCCGACAAGCCTCGGACTGAAGCTTTCTTT; cdr3_aa: CASSYSPDKPRTEAFF
v_call: TRBV10-3; clone_size: NA; j_call: TRBJ2-7; d_call: NA; cdr3_nt: TGTGCCATCAGTGAGTCCCTCGGCCGGAGCTCCTACGAGCAGTACTTC; cdr3_aa: CAISESLGRSSYEQYF
v_call: TRBV28; clone_size: many; j_call: TRBJ2-7; d_call: NA; cdr3_nt: TGTGCCAGCAAAGCCCGAACCTACGAGCAGTACTTC; cdr3_aa: CASKARTYEQYF
v_call: TRBV12-3/TRBV12-4; clone_size: many; j_call: TRBJ2-7; d_call: TRBD2; cdr3_nt: TGTGCCAGCAGCCCCGGGACTAGCGGCTACGAGCAGTACTTC; cdr3_aa: CASSPGTSGYEQYF
v_call: TRBV20-1; clone_size: NA; j_call: TRBJ1-5; d_call: NA; cdr3_nt: TGCAGTGCCCCCGATCTAATGGTGACGCAGCCCCAGCATTTT; cdr3_aa: CSAPDLMVTQPQHF
v_call: TRBV5-4; clone_size: many; j_call: TRBJ2-5; d_call: TRBD1; cdr3_nt: TGTGCCAGCAGACCTGACAGGGGGGAAGATCAAAGGTTTGAGACCCAGTACTTC; cdr3_aa: CASRPDRGEDQRFETQYF
v_call: TRBV7-2; clone_size: many; j_call: TRBJ2-7; d_call: TRBD2; cdr3_nt: TGTGCCAGCAGCCGAGGTGGTAGCGGGAGAGAATACGAGCAGTACTTC; cdr3_aa: CASSRGGSGREYEQYF
v_call: TRBV20-1; clone_size: many; j_call: TRBJ1-5; d_call: TRBD1; cdr3_nt: TGCAGTGCTAGAGTGGCAGGGGGTCAGCCCCAGCATTTT; cdr3_aa: CSARVAGGQPQHF
v_call: TRBV20-1; clone_size: many; j_call: TRBJ2-7; d_call: NA; cdr3_nt: TGCAGTGCCTCCCCGGGACGGTCTAACGAGCAGTACTTC; cdr3_aa: CSASPGRSNEQYF
v_call: TRBV20-1; clone_size: many; j_call: TRBJ2-1; d_call: NA; cdr3_nt: TGCAGTGCTCCGACTCGACTCTCCTACAATGAGCAGTTCTTC; cdr3_aa: CSAPTRLSYNEQFF
v_call: TRBV20-1; clone_size: many; j_call: TRBJ2-1; d_call: TRBD1; cdr3_nt: TGCAGTGCTTGGGGACAGGGGCAGTTCTTC; cdr3_aa: CSAWGQGQFF
v_call: TRBV29-1; clone_size: few; j_call: TRBJ2-7; d_call: NA; cdr3_nt: TGCAGCGTTGGGAGTGTCTACGAGCAGTACTTC; cdr3_aa: CSVGSVYEQYF
v_call: TRBV18; clone_size: many; j_call: TRBJ1-3; d_call: TRBD1; cdr3_nt: TGTGCCAGCTCACCAACCTGGGACAGCTCTGGAAACACCATATATTTT; cdr3_aa: CASSPTWDSSGNTIYF
v_call: TRBV4-3; clone_size: many; j_call: TRBJ1-3; d_call: NA; cdr3_nt: TGCGCCAGCAGTCAAGGGCCCATCTCTGGAAACACCATATATTTT; cdr3_aa: CASSQGPISGNTIYF
v_call: TRBV20-1; clone_size: many; j_call: TRBJ1-2; d_call: NA; cdr3_nt: TGCAGTGCTAGAGATACAGGAATGTATGGCTACACCTTC; cdr3_aa: CSARDTGMYGYTF
v_call: TRBV3-1; clone_size: NA; j_call: TRBJ2-1; d_call: TRBD2; cdr3_nt: TGTGCCAGCAGCCCTCCGGGACTAGCGTTCAATGAGCAGTTCTTC; cdr3_aa: CASSPPGLAFNEQFF
v_call: TRBV10-3; clone_size: NA; j_call: TRBJ1-1; d_call: TRBD1; cdr3_nt: TGTGCTATCAGAGCAGGGACAGGGGTGAACACTGAAGCTTTCTTT; cdr3_aa: CAIRAGTGVNTEAFF
v_call: TRBV7-9; clone_size: few; j_call: TRBJ2-7; d_call: NA; cdr3_nt: TGTGCCAGCAGCTTCCCGGGCGGCCAAGGGTCAGAGCAGTACTTC; cdr3_aa: CASSFPGGQGSEQYF
v_call: TRBV12-3/TRBV12-4; clone_size: many; j_call: TRBJ2-3; d_call: NA; cdr3_nt: TGTGCCAGCACGCTAGGACTCCTTTCTAGCACAGATACGCAGTATTTT; cdr3_aa: CASTLGLLSSTDTQYF
v_call: TRBV5-1; clone_size: few; j_call: TRBJ2-3; d_call: NA; cdr3_nt: TGCGCCAGCAGCTTTTTTACGGGTCCAGATACGCAGTATTTT; cdr3_aa: CASSFFTGPDTQYF
v_call: TRBV6-2/TRBV6-3; clone_size: NA; j_call: TRBJ2-3; d_call: NA; cdr3_nt: TGTGCCAGCAGGTGGACGGAGGGAGATACGCAGTATTTT; cdr3_aa: CASRWTEGDTQYF
v_call: TRBV11-2; clone_size: many; j_call: TRBJ2-6; d_call: TRBD1; cdr3_nt: TGTGCCAGCAGATTGGATTGGTTGGAACAGGGGGCTCCTGGGGCCAACGTCCTGACTTTC; cdr3_aa: CASRLDWLEQGAPGANVLTF
v_call: TRBV3-1; clone_size: many; j_call: TRBJ2-3; d_call: NA; cdr3_nt: TGTGCCAGCAGCCAAGGGAAGTGGACACTCACAGATACGCAGTATTTT; cdr3_aa: CASSQGKWTLTDTQYF
v_call: TRBV7-2; clone_size: NA; j_call: TRBJ2-7; d_call: NA; cdr3_nt: TGTGCCAGCAGCTTAAGCCCGGAGGGGGGGGCCTACGAGCAGTACTTC; cdr3_aa: CASSLSPEGGAYEQYF
v_call: TRBV2; clone_size: many; j_call: TRBJ2-1; d_call: TRBD1; cdr3_nt: TGTGCCAGCAGTTACGACAGGGTTGAGCAGTTCTTC; cdr3_aa: CASSYDRVEQFF
v_call: TRBV28; clone_size: NA; j_call: TRBJ1-5; d_call: NA; cdr3_nt: TGTGCCACCTACCTAGCGCGGAGGGGGAGCAATCAGCCCCAGCATTTT; cdr3_aa: CATYLARRGSNQPQHF
v_call: TRBV19; clone_size: many; j_call: TRBJ1-3; d_call: TRBD1; cdr3_nt: TGTGCCAGTACCAACCGACAGGGCTCTGGAAACACCATATATTTT; cdr3_aa: CASTNRQGSGNTIYF
v_call: TRBV3-1; clone_size: few; j_call: TRBJ2-1; d_call: NA; cdr3_nt: TGTGCCAGCAGCCTCCACCTCTCATTCAGCGGTGAGCAGTTCTTC; cdr3_aa: CASSLHLSFSGEQFF
v_call: TRBV11-2; clone_size: many; j_call: TRBJ2-7; d_call: NA; cdr3_nt: TGTGCCAGCAGCCCTGATCGATTTTTCGGGCAGTACTTC; cdr3_aa: CASSPDRFFGQYF
v_call: TRBV6-2/TRBV6-3; clone_size: NA; j_call: TRBJ2-1; d_call: TRBD2; cdr3_nt: TGTGCCAGCAGTTACGTGGCAAAGGTTTTGAGCGGGGGGACAAGCTCCTACAATGAGCAGTTCTTC; cdr3_aa: CASSYVAKVLSGGTSSYNEQFF
v_call: TRBV2; clone_size: NA; j_call: TRBJ1-5; d_call: TRBD1; cdr3_nt: TGTGCCAGCCAATCAACGGGGACAGGGATTCAGCCCCAGCATTTT; cdr3_aa: CASQSTGTGIQPQHF
v_call: TRBV28; clone_size: many; j_call: TRBJ1-5; d_call: TRBD1; cdr3_nt: TGTGCCAGCAGTGGGACAGGGTCGGGGCGGCCCCAGCATTTT; cdr3_aa: CASSGTGSGRPQHF
v_call: TRBV11-2; clone_size: many; j_call: TRBJ2-5; d_call: NA; cdr3_nt: TGTGCCAGCAGTAGGGCAGCTAGCCAAGAGACCCAGTACTTC; cdr3_aa: CASSRAASQETQYF
v_call: TRBV9; clone_size: many; j_call: TRBJ2-5; d_call: NA; cdr3_nt: TGTGCCAGCAGCGTAGGAGGAGGGAACAGGGGAGGAGAGACCCAGTACTTC; cdr3_aa: CASSVGGGNRGGETQYF
v_call: TRBV19; clone_size: few; j_call: TRBJ1-1; d_call: NA; cdr3_nt: TGTGCCAGTAGTATTCTAGGACAGAGTGCTTTCTTT; cdr3_aa: CASSILGQSAFF
v_call: TRBV27; clone_size: few; j_call: TRBJ2-1; d_call: NA; cdr3_nt: TGTGCCAGCGGGGACTTTGGACGCTCCTACAATGAGCAGTTCTTC; cdr3_aa: CASGDFGRSYNEQFF
v_call: TRBV9; clone_size: once; j_call: TRBJ2-2; d_call: NA; cdr3_nt: TGTGCCAGCAGCACCCAGTCCGGGACGGAGAACACCGGGGAGCTGTTTTTT; cdr3_aa: CASSTQSGTENTGELFF
v_call: TRBV2; clone_size: many; j_call: TRBJ2-7; d_call: NA; cdr3_nt: TGTGCCAGCAGTGGAATCCGGGACGGAGACTACGAGCAGTACTTC; cdr3_aa: CASSGIRDGDYEQYF
v_call: TRBV4-1; clone_size: many; j_call: TRBJ2-3; d_call: NA; cdr3_nt: TGCGCCAGCAGCCAAGAAACCCCTTCGCCTGATACGCAGTATTTT; cdr3_aa: CASSQETPSPDTQYF
v_call: TRBV30; clone_size: few; j_call: TRBJ2-7; d_call: TRBD1; cdr3_nt: TGTGCCTGGAGCGCTACAGGGGGGAATCGCGAGCAGTACTTC; cdr3_aa: CAWSATGGNREQYF
v_call: TRBV29-1; clone_size: many; j_call: TRBJ1-6; d_call: NA; cdr3_nt: TGCAGCGTCGGAAGCTCCTATAATTCACCCCTCCACTTT; cdr3_aa: CSVGSSYNSPLHF
v_call: TRBV15; clone_size: NA; j_call: TRBJ1-2; d_call: NA; cdr3_nt: TGTGCCACCAGCAGAGATGCTAACTATGGCCACACCTTC; cdr3_aa: CATSRDANYGHTF
v_call: TRBV2; clone_size: many; j_call: TRBJ1-4; d_call: NA; cdr3_nt: TGTGCCAGCAGTCGAAGGTCTAATGAAAAACTGTTTTTT; cdr3_aa: CASSRRSNEKLFF
v_call: TRBV7-2; clone_size: few; j_call: TRBJ2-1; d_call: NA; cdr3_nt: TGTGCCAGCAGCCTCCTATTAACCCAACCACGCCCCGGAGGGGTCTTC; cdr3_aa: CASSLLLTQPRPGGVF
v_call: TRBV20-1; clone_size: many; j_call: TRBJ2-7; d_call: NA; cdr3_nt: TGCAGTGCTAGAGGGAATATACCCCCGCACGAGCAGTACTTC; cdr3_aa: CSARGNIPPHEQYF
v_call: TRBV20-1; clone_size: few; j_call: TRBJ1-1; d_call: NA; cdr3_nt: TGCAGTGCTCCGCAGAATTCGAACACTGTAGCTTTCTTT; cdr3_aa: CSAPQNSNTVAFF
v_call: TRBV10-3; clone_size: many; j_call: TRBJ2-3; d_call: TRBD2; cdr3_nt: TGTGCCATAGGGGTCACTAGCGGTCGCACAGATACGCAGTATTTT; cdr3_aa: CAIGVTSGRTDTQYF
v_call: TRBV19; clone_size: many; j_call: TRBJ2-2; d_call: TRBD2; cdr3_nt: TGTGCCAGTAGTGCTACTAGCGGGTCCTATAAGGAGCTGTTTTTT; cdr3_aa: CASSATSGSYKELFF
v_call: TRBV4-3; clone_size: NA; j_call: TRBJ1-6; d_call: NA; cdr3_nt: TGCGCCAGCAGCCGCACAGCTAAGACCAATTCACCCCTCCACTTT; cdr3_aa: CASSRTAKTNSPLHF
v_call: TRBV9; clone_size: NA; j_call: TRBJ2-1; d_call: NA; cdr3_nt: TGTGCCAGCAGCGTAGGGGGTGGGGCGGGAATCCAAGAGACCCAGTTCTTC; cdr3_aa: CASSVGGGAGIQETQFF
v_call: TRBV6-1; clone_size: few; j_call: TRBJ2-1; d_call: TRBD1; cdr3_nt: TGTGCCAGCGGGACAGGGTGGAATGAGCAGTTCTTC; cdr3_aa: CASGTGWNEQFF
v_call: TRBV12-3/TRBV12-4; clone_size: many; j_call: TRBJ1-1; d_call: NA; cdr3_nt: TGTGCCAGCACCCTGTCGGGATTTAACACTGAAGCTTTCTTT; cdr3_aa: CASTLSGFNTEAFF
v_call: TRBV19; clone_size: NA; j_call: TRBJ2-2; d_call: NA; cdr3_nt: TGTGCCAGTAGTATAGCAAGACAGCTTAACACCGGGGAGCTGTTTTTT; cdr3_aa: CASSIARQLNTGELFF